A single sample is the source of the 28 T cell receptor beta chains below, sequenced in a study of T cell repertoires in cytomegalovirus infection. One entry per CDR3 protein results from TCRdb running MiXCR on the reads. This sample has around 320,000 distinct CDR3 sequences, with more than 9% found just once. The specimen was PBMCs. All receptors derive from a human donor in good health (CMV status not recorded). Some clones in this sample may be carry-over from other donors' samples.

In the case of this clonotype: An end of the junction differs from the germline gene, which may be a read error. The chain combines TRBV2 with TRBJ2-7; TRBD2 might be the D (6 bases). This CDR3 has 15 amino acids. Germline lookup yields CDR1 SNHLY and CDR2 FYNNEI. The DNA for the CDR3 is TGTGCCAGCACCCTTTCTAGCGTACGGACCTACGAGCGGTACTTC. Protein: CASTLSSVRTYERYF.

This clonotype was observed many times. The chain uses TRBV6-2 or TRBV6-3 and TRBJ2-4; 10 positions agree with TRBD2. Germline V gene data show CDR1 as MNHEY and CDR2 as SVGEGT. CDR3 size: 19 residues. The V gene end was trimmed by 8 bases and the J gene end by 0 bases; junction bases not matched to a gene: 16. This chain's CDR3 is CASLRGASGGFLAKNIQYF. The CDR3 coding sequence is TGTGCCAGCCTTCGTGGGGCTAGCGGGGGTTTCCTAGCCAAAAACATTCAGTACTTC.

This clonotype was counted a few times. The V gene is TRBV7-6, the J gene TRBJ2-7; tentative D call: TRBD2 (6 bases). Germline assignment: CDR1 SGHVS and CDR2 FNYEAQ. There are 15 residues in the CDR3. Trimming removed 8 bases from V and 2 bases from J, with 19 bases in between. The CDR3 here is CASRSGVGDPYEQYF. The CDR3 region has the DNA TGTGCCAGCCGGTCGGGGGTGGGAGATCCCTACGAGCAGTACTTC.

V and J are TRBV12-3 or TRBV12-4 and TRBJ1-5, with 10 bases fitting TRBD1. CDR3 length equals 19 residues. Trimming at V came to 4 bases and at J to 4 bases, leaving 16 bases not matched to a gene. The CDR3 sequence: CASSSDRGLWGKGNQPQHF. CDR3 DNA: TGTGCCAGCAGTTCCGACAGGGGGCTGTGGGGGAAAGGGAATCAGCCCCAGCATTTT.

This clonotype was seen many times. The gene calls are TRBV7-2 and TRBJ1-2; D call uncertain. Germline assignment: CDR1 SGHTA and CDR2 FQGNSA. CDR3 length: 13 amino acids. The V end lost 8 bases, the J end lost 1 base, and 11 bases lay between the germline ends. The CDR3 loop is CASAGQINYGYTF. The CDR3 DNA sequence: TGTGCCAGCGCCGGGCAGATTAACTATGGCTACACCTTC.

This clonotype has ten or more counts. In nucleotides, the CDR3 is TGTGCCAGCACCTTTGCCCCGACTAGCGGGAGAAGTACAGATACGCAGTATTTT. Translating gives CASTFAPTSGRSTDTQYF. The chain carries TRBV6-2 or TRBV6-3 and TRBJ2-3; 12 positions match TRBD2. The length of the CDR3 is 18 residues. J gave up 3 bases and V 7 bases, and 14 bases lay outside the gene matches. Germline loops: CDR1 MNHEY, CDR2 SVGEGT.

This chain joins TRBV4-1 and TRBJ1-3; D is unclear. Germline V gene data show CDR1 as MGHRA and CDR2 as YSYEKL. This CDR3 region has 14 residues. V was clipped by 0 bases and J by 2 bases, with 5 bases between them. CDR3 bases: TGCGCCAGCAGCCAAGATTCGGCTGGAAACACCATATATTTT. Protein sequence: CASSQDSAGNTIYF.

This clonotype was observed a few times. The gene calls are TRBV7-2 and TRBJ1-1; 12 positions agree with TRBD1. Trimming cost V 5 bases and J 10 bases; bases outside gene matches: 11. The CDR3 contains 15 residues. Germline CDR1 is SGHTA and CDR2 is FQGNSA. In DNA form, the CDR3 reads TGTGCCAGCAGCGTAACCGGGACAGGGGGCGGGGGAGCTTTCTTT. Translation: CASSVTGTGGGGAFF.

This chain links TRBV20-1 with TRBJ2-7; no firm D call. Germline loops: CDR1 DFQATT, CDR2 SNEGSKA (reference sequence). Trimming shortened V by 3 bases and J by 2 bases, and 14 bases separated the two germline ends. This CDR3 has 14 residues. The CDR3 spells CSARGFVEPYEQYF. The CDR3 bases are TGCAGTGCTAGGGGATTCGTGGAGCCCTACGAGCAGTACTTC.

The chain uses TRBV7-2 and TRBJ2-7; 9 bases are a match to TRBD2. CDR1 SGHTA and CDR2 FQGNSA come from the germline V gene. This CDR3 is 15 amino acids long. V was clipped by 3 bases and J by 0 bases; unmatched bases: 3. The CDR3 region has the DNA TGTGCCAGCAGCTTGACGGGACTAGCCTCCTACGAGCAGTACTTC. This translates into CASSLTGLASYEQYF. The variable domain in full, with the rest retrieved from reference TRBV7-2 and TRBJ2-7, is GAGVSQSPSNKVTEKGKDVELRCDPISGHTALYWYRQSLGQGLEFLIYFQGNSAPDKSGLPSDRFSAERTGGSVSTLTIQRTQQEDSAVYLCASSLTGLASYEQYFGPGTRLTVT.

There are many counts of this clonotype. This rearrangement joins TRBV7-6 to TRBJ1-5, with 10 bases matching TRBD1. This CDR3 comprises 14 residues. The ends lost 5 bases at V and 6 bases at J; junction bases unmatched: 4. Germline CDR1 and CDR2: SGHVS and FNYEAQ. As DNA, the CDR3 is TGTGCCAGCAGCCGGGGACAGGGGAGTCAGCCCCAGCATTTT. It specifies CASSRGQGSQPQHF.

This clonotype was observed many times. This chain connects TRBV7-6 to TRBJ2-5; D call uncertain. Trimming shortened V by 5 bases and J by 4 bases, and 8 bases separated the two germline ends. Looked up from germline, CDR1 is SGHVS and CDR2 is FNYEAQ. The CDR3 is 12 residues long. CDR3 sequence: CASSPSRETQYF. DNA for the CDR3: TGTGCCAGCAGCCCCAGCCGAGAGACCCAGTACTTC. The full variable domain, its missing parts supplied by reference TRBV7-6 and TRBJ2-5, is GAGVSQSPRYKVTKRGQDVALRCDPISGHVSLYWYRQALGQGPEFLTYFNYEAQQDKSGLPNDRFSAERPEGSISTLTIQRTEQRDSAMYRCASSPSRETQYFGPGTRLLVL.

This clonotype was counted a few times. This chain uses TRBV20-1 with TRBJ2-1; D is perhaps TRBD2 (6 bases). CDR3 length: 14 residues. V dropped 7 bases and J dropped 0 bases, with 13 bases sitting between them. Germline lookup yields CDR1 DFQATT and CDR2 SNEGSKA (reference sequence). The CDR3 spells CSVPYGSSYNEQFF. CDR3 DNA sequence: TGCAGTGTCCCTTACGGGAGCTCCTACAATGAGCAGTTCTTC.

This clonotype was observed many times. The CDR3 nucleotides are TGTGCCAGCAGTCCGAGCATTCGGGTTCCGAATAGCTCTGGAAACACCATATATTTT. It yields the protein CASSPSIRVPNSSGNTIYF. The chain carries TRBV12-3 or TRBV12-4 and TRBJ1-3; D not certain. The V and J ends lost 5 bases and 0 bases respectively, with 23 bases between them. The CDR3 is made up of 19 amino acids.

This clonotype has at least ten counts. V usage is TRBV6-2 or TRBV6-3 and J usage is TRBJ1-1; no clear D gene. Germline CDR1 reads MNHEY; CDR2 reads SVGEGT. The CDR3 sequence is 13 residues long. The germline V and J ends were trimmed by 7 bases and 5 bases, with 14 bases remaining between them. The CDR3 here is CASTYGFGTEAFF. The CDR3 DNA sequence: TGTGCCAGCACCTACGGGTTTGGGACTGAAGCTTTCTTT.

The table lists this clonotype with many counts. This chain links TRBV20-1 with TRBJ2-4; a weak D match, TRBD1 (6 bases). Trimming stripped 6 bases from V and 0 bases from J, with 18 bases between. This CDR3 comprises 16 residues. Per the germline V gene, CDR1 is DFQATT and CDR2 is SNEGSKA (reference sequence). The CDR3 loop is CSAQGRLGEAKNIQYF. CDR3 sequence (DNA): TGCAGTGCACAGGGACGGTTGGGCGAAGCCAAAAACATTCAGTACTTC.

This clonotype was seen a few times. DNA of the CDR3: TGCAGTGCTTATCCGCCTGGGGGGGGGGAAAAACTGTTTTTT. Translating it yields CSAYPPGGGEKLFF. This rearrangement joins TRBV20-1 to TRBJ1-4; possibly TRBD1 for D (5 bases). The CDR3 covers 14 residues. Trimming took off 5 bases at V and 8 bases at J, with 18 bases between the two ends. Germline CDR1 reads DFQATT; CDR2 reads SNEGSKA (reference sequence).

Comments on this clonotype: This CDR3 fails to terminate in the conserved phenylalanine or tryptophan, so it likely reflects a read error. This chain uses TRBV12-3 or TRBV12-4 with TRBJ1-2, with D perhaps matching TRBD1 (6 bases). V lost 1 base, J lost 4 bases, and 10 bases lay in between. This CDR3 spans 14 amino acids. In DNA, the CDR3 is TGTGCCAGCAGTTTAGGGCAGGGGACCTATGGCTACACCGTC. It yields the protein CASSLGQGTYGYTV.

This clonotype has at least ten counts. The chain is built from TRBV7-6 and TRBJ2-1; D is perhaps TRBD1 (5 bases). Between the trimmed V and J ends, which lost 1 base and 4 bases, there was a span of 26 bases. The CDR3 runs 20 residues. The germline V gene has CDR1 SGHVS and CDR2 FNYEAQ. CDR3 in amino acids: CASSLESVTYRSLRYNEQFF. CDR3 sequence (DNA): TGTGCCAGCAGCTTAGAATCCGTTACCTACAGGTCCCTAAGGTACAATGAGCAGTTCTTC.

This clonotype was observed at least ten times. CDR3 bases: TGTGCCAGCAGCTTCCCGGGACACACTGAAGCTTTCTTT. Its protein is CASSFPGHTEAFF. The chain couples TRBV7-6 to TRBJ1-1; possibly TRBD1 for D (5 bases). Trimming removed 3 bases at V and 3 bases at J, with 8 bases between. The CDR3 length is 13 residues. Germline V gene lookup returns CDR1 SGHVS and CDR2 FNYEAQ.

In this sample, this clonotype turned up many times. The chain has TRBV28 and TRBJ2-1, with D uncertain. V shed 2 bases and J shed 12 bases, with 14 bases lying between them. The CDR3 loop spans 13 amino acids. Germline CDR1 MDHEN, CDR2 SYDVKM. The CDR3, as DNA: TGTGCCAGCAGTTTAGCCATTAGAAACGGGCAGTTCTTC. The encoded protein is CASSLAIRNGQFF.

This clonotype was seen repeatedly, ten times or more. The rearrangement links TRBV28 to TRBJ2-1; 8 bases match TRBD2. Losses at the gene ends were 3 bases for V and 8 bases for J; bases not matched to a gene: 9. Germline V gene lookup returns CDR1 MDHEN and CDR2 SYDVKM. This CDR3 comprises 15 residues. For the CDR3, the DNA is TGTGCCAGCAGTTTCGGTCTAGCGGGTCTCTATGAGCAGTTCTTC. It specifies CASSFGLAGLYEQFF.

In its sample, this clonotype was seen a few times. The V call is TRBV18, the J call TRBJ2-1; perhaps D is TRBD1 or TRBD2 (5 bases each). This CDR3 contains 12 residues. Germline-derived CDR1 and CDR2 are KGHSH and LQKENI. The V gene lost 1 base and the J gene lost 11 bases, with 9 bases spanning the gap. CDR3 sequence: CASSPRDVKQFF. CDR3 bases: TGTGCCAGCTCACCACGGGACGTAAAGCAGTTCTTC.

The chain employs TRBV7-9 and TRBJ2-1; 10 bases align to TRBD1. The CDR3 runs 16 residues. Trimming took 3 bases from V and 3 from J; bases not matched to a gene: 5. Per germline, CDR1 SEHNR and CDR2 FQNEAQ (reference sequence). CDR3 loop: CASSFPGQGLYNEQFF. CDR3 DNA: TGTGCCAGCAGCTTCCCGGGACAGGGGCTCTACAATGAGCAGTTCTTC.

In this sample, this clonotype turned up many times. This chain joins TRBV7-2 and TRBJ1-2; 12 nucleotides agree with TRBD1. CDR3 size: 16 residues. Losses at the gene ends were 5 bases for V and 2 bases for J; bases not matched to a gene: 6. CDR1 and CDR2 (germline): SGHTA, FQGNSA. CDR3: CASSQGTGGGNYGYTF. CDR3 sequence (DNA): TGTGCCAGCAGCCAGGGGACAGGGGGCGGAAACTATGGCTACACCTTC. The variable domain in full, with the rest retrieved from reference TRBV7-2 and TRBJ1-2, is GAGVSQSPSNKVTEKGKDVELRCDPISGHTALYWYRQSLGQGLEFLIYFQGNSAPDKSGLPSDRFSAERTGGSVSTLTIQRTQQEDSAVYLCASSQGTGGGNYGYTFGSGTRLTVV.

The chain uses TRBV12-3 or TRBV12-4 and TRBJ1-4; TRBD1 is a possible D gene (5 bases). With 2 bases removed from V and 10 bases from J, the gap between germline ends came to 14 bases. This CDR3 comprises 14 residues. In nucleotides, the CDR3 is TGTGCCAGCAGTTTATCAGGGAATACCGGAAAACTGTTTTTT. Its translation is CASSLSGNTGKLFF.

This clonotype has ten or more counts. The CDR3 DNA follows: TGCGCCAGCAGCCATCCTTATCCCGGGACAGGGGGCCAGTGCTATGGCTACACCTTC. Its translation is CASSHPYPGTGGQCYGYTF. This chain links TRBV4-3 with TRBJ1-2, with 12 positions matching TRBD1. The CDR3 is 19 residues long. Per germline, CDR1 LGHNA and CDR2 YSLEER. The V segment lost 3 bases and the J segment 4 bases; nucleotides outside the gene matches: 15.

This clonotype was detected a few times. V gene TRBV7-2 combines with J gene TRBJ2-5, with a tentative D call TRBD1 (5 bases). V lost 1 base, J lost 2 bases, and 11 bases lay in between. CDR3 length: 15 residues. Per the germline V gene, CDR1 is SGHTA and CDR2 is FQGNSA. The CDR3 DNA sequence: TGTGCCAGCAGCTTAGAGGGCAGGGAACAAGAGACCCAGTACTTC. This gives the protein CASSLEGREQETQYF.